A single sample is the source of the 5 T cell receptor beta chains below, sequenced in a study of cytomegalovirus exposure and HLA in healthy donors. PCR involved 60 Vbeta and 13 Jbeta primers. Some clones are missing from TCRdb's copy, which holds only in-frame ones; the method was immunoSEQ multiplex PCR. The sample lists fewer than 200,000 clones; roughly 84% were seen once. Source material: PBMCs. These receptors came from a man aged 25 to 45 in good health and CMV-seronegative.

The chain recombines TRBV5-4 with TRBJ1-1, with D unresolved. The CDR3 has 16 amino acids. V lost 4 bases and J lost 0, with 16 bases in between. Germline assignment: CDR1 SGHNT and CDR2 YYREEE (reference sequence). CDR3 loop: CASSPAPPTVNTEAFF. The DNA for the CDR3 is TGTGCCAGCAGCCCGGCCCCCCCCACAGTGAACACTGAAGCTTTCTTT. The whole variable domain, remainder taken from reference TRBV5-4 and TRBJ1-1, is ETGVTQSPTHLIKTRGQQVTLRCSSQSGHNTVSWYQQALGQGPQFIFQYYREEENGRGNFPPRFSGLQFPNYSSELNVNALELDDSALYLCASSPAPPTVNTEAFFGQGTRLTVV.

The chain is built from TRBV28 and TRBJ2-3; TRBD2 aligns across 7 bases. The CDR3 totals 16 residues. Germline V gives CDR1 MDHEN, CDR2 SYDVKM. The V segment lost 4 bases and the J segment 5 bases; nucleotides outside the gene matches: 12. CDR3 amino acids: CASSSLAETEGDTQYF. The CDR3, as DNA: TGTGCCAGCAGTTCCCTAGCGGAGACAGAGGGAGATACGCAGTATTTT. Together with reference TRBV28 and TRBJ2-3, the CDR3 gives the full variable domain: DVKVTQSSRYLVKRTGEKVFLECVQDMDHENMFWYRQDPGLGLRLIYFSYDVKMKEKGDIPEGYSVSREKKERFSLILESASTNQTSMYLCASSSLAETEGDTQYFGPGTRLTVL.

In its sample, this clone was seen a few times. The CDR3 here is CASSIGAGKLPEAFF. CDR3 DNA: TGTGCCAGTAGTATTGGCGCGGGGAAACTCCCTGAAGCTTTCTTT. The genes are TRBV19 and TRBJ1-1; D is unclear. The CDR3 contains 15 residues. CDR1 is LNHDA and CDR2 is SQIVND in the germline V gene (reference sequence). V was trimmed by 3 bases and J by 6 bases, leaving 17 bases between them.

The chain couples TRBV6-5 to TRBJ2-5; TRBD1 matches at 11 bases. The tail of the sequence fits TRBJ2-7 better, so the J call may be wrong. The CDR3 runs to 15 residues. Germline V gene data show CDR1 as MNHEY and CDR2 as SVGAGI. CDR3 nucleotides: TGTGCCAGCAGTTATGGGGACAGGGGGTCCTACGAGCAGTACTTC. Its protein product is CASSYGDRGSYEQYF.

The chain carries TRBV5-1 and TRBJ1-5; possible D gene TRBD1, 5 bases. The CDR3 consists of 15 residues. In germline, CDR1 is SGHRS, CDR2 YFSETQ. V shed 4 bases and J shed 7 bases, with 18 bases lying between them. The CDR3 region is CASSPEGGAEQPQHF. CDR3 nucleotides: TGCGCCAGCAGCCCGGAGGGCGGGGCGGAACAGCCCCAGCATTTT.